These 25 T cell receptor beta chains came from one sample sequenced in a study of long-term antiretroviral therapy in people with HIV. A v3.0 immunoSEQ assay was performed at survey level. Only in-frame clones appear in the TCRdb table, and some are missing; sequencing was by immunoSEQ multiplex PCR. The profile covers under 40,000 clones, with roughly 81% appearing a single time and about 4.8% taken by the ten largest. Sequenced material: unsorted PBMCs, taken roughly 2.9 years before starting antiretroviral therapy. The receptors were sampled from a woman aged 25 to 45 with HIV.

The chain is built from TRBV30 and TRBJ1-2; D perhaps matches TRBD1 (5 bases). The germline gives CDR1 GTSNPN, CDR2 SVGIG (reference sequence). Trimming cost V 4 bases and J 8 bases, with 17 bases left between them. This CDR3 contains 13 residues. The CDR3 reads CAWIVGGIYGYTF. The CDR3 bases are TGTGCCTGGATAGTCGGGGGAATCTACGGCTACACCTTC.

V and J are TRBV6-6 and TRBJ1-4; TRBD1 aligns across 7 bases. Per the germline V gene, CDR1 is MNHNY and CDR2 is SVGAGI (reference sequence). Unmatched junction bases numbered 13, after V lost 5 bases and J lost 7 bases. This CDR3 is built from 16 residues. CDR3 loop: CASSPVDRSPSEKLFF. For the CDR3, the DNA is TGTGCCAGCAGTCCGGTGGACAGGTCGCCTTCTGAAAAACTGTTTTTT.

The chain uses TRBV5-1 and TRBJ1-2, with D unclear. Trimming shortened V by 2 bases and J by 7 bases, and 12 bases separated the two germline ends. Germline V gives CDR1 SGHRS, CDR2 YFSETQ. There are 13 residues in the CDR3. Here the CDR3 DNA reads TGCGCCAGCAGCTTAGGAGGGTTCCGTGGCTACACCTTC. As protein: CASSLGGFRGYTF. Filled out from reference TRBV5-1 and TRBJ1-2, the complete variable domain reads KAGVTQTPRYLIKTRGQQVTLSCSPISGHRSVSWYQQTPGQGLQFLFEYFSETQRNKGNFPGRFSGRQFSNSRSEMNVSTLELGDSALYLCASSLGGFRGYTFGSGTRLTVV.

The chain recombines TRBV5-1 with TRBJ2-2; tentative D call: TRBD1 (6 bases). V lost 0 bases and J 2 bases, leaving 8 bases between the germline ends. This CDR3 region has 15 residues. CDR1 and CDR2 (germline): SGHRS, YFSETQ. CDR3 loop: CASSLEQGNTGELFF. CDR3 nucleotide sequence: TGCGCCAGCAGCTTGGAACAGGGAAACACCGGGGAGCTGTTTTTT.

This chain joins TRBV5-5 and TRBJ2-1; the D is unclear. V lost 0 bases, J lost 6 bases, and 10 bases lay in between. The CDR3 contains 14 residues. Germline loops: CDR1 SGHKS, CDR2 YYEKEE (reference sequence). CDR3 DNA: TGTGCCAGCAGCTTGGTCAGTTCGAGCAATGAGCAGTTCTTC. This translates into CASSLVSSSNEQFF.

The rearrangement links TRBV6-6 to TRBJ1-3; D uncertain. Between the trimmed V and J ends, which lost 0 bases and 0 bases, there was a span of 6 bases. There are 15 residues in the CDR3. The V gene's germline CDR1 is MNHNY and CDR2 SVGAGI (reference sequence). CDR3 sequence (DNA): TGTGCCAGCAGTTACTCGATGGGCTCTGGAAACACCATATATTTT. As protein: CASSYSMGSGNTIYF.

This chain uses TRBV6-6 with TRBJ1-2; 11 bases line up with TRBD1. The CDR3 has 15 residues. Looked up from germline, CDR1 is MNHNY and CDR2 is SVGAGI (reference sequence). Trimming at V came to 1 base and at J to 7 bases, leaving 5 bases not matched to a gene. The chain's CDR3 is CASSYWDRGDSGYTF. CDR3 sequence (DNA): TGTGCCAGCAGTTACTGGGACAGGGGGGACTCTGGCTACACCTTC.

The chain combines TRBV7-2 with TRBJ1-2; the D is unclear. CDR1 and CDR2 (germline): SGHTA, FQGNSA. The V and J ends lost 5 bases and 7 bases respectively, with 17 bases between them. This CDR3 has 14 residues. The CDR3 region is CASSPTPTPFGYTF. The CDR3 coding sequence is TGTGCCAGCAGCCCAACCCCCACCCCGTTTGGCTACACCTTC.

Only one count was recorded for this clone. CDR3 protein: CASSPAEKLFF. The CDR3 DNA reads TGTGCCAGCAGCCCGGCTGAAAAACTGTTTTTT. The chain links TRBV7-9 to TRBJ1-4; D not resolved. V dropped 5 bases and J dropped 7 bases, with 5 bases sitting between them. Germline lookup yields CDR1 SEHNR and CDR2 FQNEAQ (reference sequence). The CDR3 contains 11 residues.

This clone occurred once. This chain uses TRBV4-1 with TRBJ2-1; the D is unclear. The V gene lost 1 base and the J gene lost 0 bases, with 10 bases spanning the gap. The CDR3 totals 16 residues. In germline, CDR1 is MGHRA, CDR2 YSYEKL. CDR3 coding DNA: TGCGCCAGCAGCCAAGGCAGTGGACCCTCCTACAATGAGCAGTTCTTC. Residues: CASSQGSGPSYNEQFF.

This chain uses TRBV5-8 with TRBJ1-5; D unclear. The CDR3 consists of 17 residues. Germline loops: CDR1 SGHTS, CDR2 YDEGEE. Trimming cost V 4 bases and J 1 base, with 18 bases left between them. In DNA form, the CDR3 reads TGTGCCAGCAGCCCGTGGAAGGTTCTTGGGAGCAATCAGCCCCAGCATTTT. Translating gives CASSPWKVLGSNQPQHF.

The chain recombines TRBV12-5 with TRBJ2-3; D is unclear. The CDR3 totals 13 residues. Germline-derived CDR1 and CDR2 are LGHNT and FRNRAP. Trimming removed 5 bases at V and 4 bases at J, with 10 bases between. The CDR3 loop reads CASGRREADTQYF. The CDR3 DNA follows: TGTGCTAGTGGTCGGCGTGAAGCAGATACGCAGTATTTT.

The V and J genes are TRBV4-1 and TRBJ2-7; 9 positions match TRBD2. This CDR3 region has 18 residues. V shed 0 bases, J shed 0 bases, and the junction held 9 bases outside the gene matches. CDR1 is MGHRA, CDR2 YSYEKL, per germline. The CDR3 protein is CASSQEVVIAGDSYEQYV. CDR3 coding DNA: TGCGCCAGCAGCCAAGAGGTTGTAATAGCGGGGGACTCCTACGAGCAGTACGTC.

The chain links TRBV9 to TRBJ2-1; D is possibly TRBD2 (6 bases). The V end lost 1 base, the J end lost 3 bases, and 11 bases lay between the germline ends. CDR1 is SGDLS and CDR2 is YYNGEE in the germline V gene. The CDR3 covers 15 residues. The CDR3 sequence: CASSVRDWIYNEQFF. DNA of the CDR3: TGTGCCAGCAGCGTACGGGACTGGATCTACAATGAGCAGTTCTTC. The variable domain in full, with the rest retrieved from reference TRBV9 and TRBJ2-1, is DSGVTQTPKHLITATGQRVTLRCSPRSGDLSVYWYQQSLDQGLQFLIQYYNGEERAKGNILERFSAQQFPDLHSELNLSSLELGDSALYFCASSVRDWIYNEQFFGPGTRLTVL.

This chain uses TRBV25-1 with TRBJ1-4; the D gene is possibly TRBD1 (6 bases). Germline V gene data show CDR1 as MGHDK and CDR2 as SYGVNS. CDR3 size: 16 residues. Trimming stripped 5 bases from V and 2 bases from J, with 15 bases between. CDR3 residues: CASSIRPGGTNEKLFF. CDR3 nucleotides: TGTGCCAGCAGTATCCGACCCGGGGGCACTAATGAAAAACTGTTTTTT.

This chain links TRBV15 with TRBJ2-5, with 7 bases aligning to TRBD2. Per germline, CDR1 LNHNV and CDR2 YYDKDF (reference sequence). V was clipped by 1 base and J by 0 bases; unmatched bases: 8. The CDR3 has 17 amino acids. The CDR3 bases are TGTGCCACCAGCAGAGGTTCGATCGGGGGGAACCAAGAGACCCAGTACTTC. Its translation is CATSRGSIGGNQETQYF.

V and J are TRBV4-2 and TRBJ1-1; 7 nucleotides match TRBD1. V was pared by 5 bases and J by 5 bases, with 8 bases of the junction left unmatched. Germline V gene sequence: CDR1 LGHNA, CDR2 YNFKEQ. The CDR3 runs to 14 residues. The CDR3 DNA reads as TGTGCCAGCAGCGCACACAGGGGTGTAACTGAAGCTTTCTTT. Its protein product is CASSAHRGVTEAFF.

The CDR3 bases are TGTGCCAGCAGCGCGACGATTGGACTTATGAACACTGAAGCTTTCTTT. It specifies CASSATIGLMNTEAFF. The chain combines TRBV5-6 with TRBJ1-1, with D hard to call. From germline, CDR1 is SGHDT and CDR2 YYEEEE. The CDR3 covers 16 residues. Trimming cost V 4 bases and J 0 bases, with 16 bases left between them.

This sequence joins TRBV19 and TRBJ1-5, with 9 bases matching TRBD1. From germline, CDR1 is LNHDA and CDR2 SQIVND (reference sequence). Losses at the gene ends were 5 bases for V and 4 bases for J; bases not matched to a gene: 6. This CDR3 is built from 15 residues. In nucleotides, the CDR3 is TGTGCCAGTAGTTTCCGGGACAGGGTGAATCAGCCCCAGCATTTT. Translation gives CASSFRDRVNQPQHF.

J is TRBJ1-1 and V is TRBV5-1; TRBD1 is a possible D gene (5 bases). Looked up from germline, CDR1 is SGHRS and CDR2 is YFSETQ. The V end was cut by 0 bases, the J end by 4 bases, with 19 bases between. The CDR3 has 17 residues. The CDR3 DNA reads TGCGCCAGCAGCTTGGGGGGCACTCCGAAAGGGACCACTGAAGCTTTCTTT. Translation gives CASSLGGTPKGTTEAFF.

CDR3 nucleotides: TGTGCCAGCAGAGGCTTCCTAGATGGCTACACCTTC. Amino acid sequence: CASRGFLDGYTF. V usage is TRBV13 and J usage is TRBJ1-2, with no clear D. The V end was cut by 6 bases, the J end by 6 bases, with 11 bases between. Germline V lookup: CDR1 PRHDT, CDR2 FYEKMQ (reference sequence). CDR3 length: 12 residues.

The CDR3 loop reads CASSLSVSRRGYTF. CDR3 bases: TGTGCCAGCAGTTTATCGGTTTCCCGGAGGGGCTACACCTTC. This rearrangement joins TRBV27 to TRBJ1-2; no firm D call. Germline loops: CDR1 MNHEY, CDR2 SMNVEV (reference sequence). V shed 0 bases and J shed 8 bases, with 13 bases lying between them. The CDR3 sequence is 14 residues long.

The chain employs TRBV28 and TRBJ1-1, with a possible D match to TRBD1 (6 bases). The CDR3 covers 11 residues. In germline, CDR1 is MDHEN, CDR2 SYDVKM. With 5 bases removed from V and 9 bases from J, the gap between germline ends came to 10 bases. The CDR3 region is CASSAGGQAFF. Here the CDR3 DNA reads TGTGCCAGCAGTGCCGGGGGGCAAGCTTTCTTT. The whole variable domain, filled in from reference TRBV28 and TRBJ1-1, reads DVKVTQSSRYLVKRTGEKVFLECVQDMDHENMFWYRQDPGLGLRLIYFSYDVKMKEKGDIPEGYSVSREKKERFSLILESASTNQTSMYLCASSAGGQAFFGQGTRLTVV.

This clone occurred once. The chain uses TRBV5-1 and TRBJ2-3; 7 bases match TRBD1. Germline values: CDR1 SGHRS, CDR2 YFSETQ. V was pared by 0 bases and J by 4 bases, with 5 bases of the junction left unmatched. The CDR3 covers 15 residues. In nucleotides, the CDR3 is TGCGCCAGCAGCTTGGCTCGGGACAGTCCAGATACGCAGTATTTT. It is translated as CASSLARDSPDTQYF.

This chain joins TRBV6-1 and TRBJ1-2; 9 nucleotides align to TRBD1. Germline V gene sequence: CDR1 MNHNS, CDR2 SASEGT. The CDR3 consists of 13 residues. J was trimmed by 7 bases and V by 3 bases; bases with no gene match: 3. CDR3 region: CASSERTGAGYTF. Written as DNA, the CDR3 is TGTGCCAGCAGTGAGAGGACAGGGGCTGGCTACACCTTC.